One and the same sample provided the 15 T cell receptor beta chains below, sequenced in a study of blood T cell repertoires in COVID-19. TCRdb's copy holds only in-frame clones and misses some; the assay was immunoSEQ multiplex PCR. Here the sample spans about 200,000 clones, roughly four fifths being singletons. The specimen sequenced was peripheral blood. The receptor source for this set is a woman in her seventies with active or convalescent COVID-19.

The chain joins TRBV5-1 to TRBJ2-3; 8 positions match TRBD1. After removal of 5 bases from V and 6 bases from J, the junction contained 5 bases not matched to a gene. CDR1 SGHRS and CDR2 YFSETQ come from the germline V gene. The CDR3 length is 13 residues. Here the CDR3 reads CASRDRVSDTQYF. Here the CDR3 DNA reads TGCGCCAGCAGGGACAGGGTATCGGATACGCAGTATTTT.

This clone was seen more than once but under ten times. The chain links TRBV9 to TRBJ1-6, with D hard to call. The CDR3 totals 12 residues. Trimming pared 4 bases from V and 6 bases from J, leaving 5 bases between. The germline V gene has CDR1 SGDLS and CDR2 YYNGEE. The CDR3 DNA sequence: TGTGCCAGCAGCACAAGTAATTCACCCCTCCACTTT. This translates into CASSTSNSPLHF.

The chain couples TRBV4-1 to TRBJ1-3, with 9 bases aligning to TRBD1. The CDR3 is 19 residues long. Germline assignment: CDR1 MGHRA and CDR2 YSYEKL. The trim removed 0 bases at V and 0 bases at J, leaving 9 bases unmatched. The CDR3: CASSQDGTGFSSSGNTIYF. The CDR3 DNA reads TGCGCCAGCAGCCAAGATGGGACAGGGTTTTCGAGCTCTGGAAACACCATATATTTT.

This clone was counted once. The chain employs TRBV6-5 and TRBJ1-1, with 8 bases identical to TRBD1. Trimming at V came to 6 bases and at J to 0 bases, leaving 6 bases not matched to a gene. Germline CDR1 is MNHEY and CDR2 is SVGAGI. The CDR3 is 15 amino acids. The CDR3 DNA reads TGTGCCAGCAGCAAGGACAGGGCCATGAACACTGAAGCTTTCTTT. As protein: CASSKDRAMNTEAFF.

The chain employs TRBV6-1 and TRBJ1-3, with D unclear. The germline V gene encodes CDR1 MNHNS and CDR2 SASEGT. V gave up 1 base and J gave up 0 bases, with 7 bases separating them. This CDR3 region has 15 residues. CDR3: CASSEVGLSGNTIYF. For the CDR3, the DNA is TGTGCCAGCAGTGAAGTAGGACTCTCTGGAAACACCATATATTTT.

This clone was detected a few times. The chain combines TRBV19 with TRBJ2-2; D gene uncertain. There are 15 residues in the CDR3. The germline V gene encodes CDR1 LNHDA and CDR2 SQIVND (reference sequence). V was shortened by 3 bases and J by 2 bases, with 10 bases between the two germline ends. The CDR3 DNA is TGTGCCAGTAGTATTGGCAGCGACAACACCGGGGAGCTGTTTTTT. Translating it yields CASSIGSDNTGELFF.

This chain joins TRBV30 and TRBJ2-6, with a weak D call TRBD2 (5 bases). The CDR3 contains 14 residues. The V end was cut by 5 bases, the J end by 4 bases, with 12 bases between. Germline V lookup: CDR1 GTSNPN, CDR2 SVGIG (reference sequence). CDR3 sequence (DNA): TGTGCCTGGGCCCCGGGGAGAGGGGCCAACGTCCTGACTTTC. As protein: CAWAPGRGANVLTF.

The rearrangement joins TRBV14 to TRBJ2-7; 7 bases line up with TRBD2. The CDR3 runs 15 residues. V shed 0 bases, J shed 0 bases, and the junction held 2 bases outside the gene matches. Germline V lookup: CDR1 SGHDN, CDR2 FVKESK. CDR3 sequence: CASSQDLAASYEQYF. The CDR3 DNA follows: TGTGCCAGCAGCCAAGACCTAGCGGCCTCCTACGAGCAGTACTTC.

This chain joins TRBV27 and TRBJ1-1; D is perhaps TRBD1 (5 bases). Germline CDR1 and CDR2: MNHEY and SMNVEV (reference sequence). This CDR3 has 13 residues. V dropped 6 bases and J dropped 10 bases, with 18 bases sitting between them. CDR3 nucleotide sequence: TGTGCCAGCAGCCTTAGAGAGGGGAGGAGAGCTTTCTTT. Protein sequence: CASSLREGRRAFF.

The chain carries TRBV19 and TRBJ2-7, with TRBD1 matching 11 bases. In germline, CDR1 is LNHDA, CDR2 SQIVND (reference sequence). The V segment lost 4 bases and the J segment 0 bases; nucleotides outside the gene matches: 5. The CDR3 runs to 16 residues. This chain's CDR3 is CASSTWGQGVSYEQYF. The CDR3 DNA sequence: TGTGCCAGTAGTACCTGGGGACAGGGGGTCTCCTACGAGCAGTACTTC.

This chain links TRBV5-1 with TRBJ2-2; the match to TRBD1 covers 7 bases. The germline gives CDR1 SGHRS, CDR2 YFSETQ. V gave up 5 bases and J gave up 4 bases; unmatched junction bases: 11. The CDR3 loop spans 16 amino acids. The CDR3 DNA is TGCGCCAGCAGTGTTGGAGTACAGGGGCCCACCGGGGAGCTGTTTTTT. It specifies CASSVGVQGPTGELFF.

The chain joins TRBV7-9 to TRBJ2-7, with 12 positions matching TRBD2. Germline CDR1 is SEHNR and CDR2 is FQNEAQ (reference sequence). With V trimmed by 4 bases and J by 7 bases, 11 bases remained unmatched. The length of the CDR3 is 16 residues. The CDR3 DNA is TGTGCCAGCAGCTCGAACGTTGGACTAGCGGGAAGGGAGCAGTACTTC. Residues: CASSSNVGLAGREQYF.

This chain connects TRBV28 to TRBJ2-1, with 7 positions matching TRBD2. The junction had 10 bases not matched to a gene; V was cut back by 6 bases and J by 2 bases. The CDR3 spans 16 residues. Per germline, CDR1 MDHEN and CDR2 SYDVKM. The DNA of the CDR3 is TGTGCCAGCAGCCGACTAGCACAAGCCACCTACAATGAGCAGTTCTTC. Translation: CASSRLAQATYNEQFF. Together with reference TRBV28 and TRBJ2-1, the CDR3 gives the full variable domain: DVKVTQSSRYLVKRTGEKVFLECVQDMDHENMFWYRQDPGLGLRLIYFSYDVKMKEKGDIPEGYSVSREKKERFSLILESASTNQTSMYLCASSRLAQATYNEQFFGPGTRLTVL.

This rearrangement joins TRBV18 to TRBJ1-1, with 12 nucleotides matching TRBD1. Germline V gene sequence: CDR1 KGHSH, CDR2 LQKENI. V gave up 3 bases and J gave up 0 bases; unmatched junction bases: 2. The CDR3 runs to 16 residues. In nucleotides, the CDR3 is TGTGCCAGCTCACCTCGGGACAGGGGGCTGAACACTGAAGCTTTCTTT. Translated: CASSPRDRGLNTEAFF.

The V and J genes are TRBV28 and TRBJ2-7; D unclear. The CDR3 runs 12 residues. Per the germline V gene, CDR1 is MDHEN and CDR2 is SYDVKM. V lost 3 bases and J lost 3, with 6 bases in between. This chain's CDR3 is CASSFPGYEQYF. The CDR3 nucleotides are TGTGCCAGCAGTTTCCCGGGCTACGAGCAGTACTTC.